This T cell receptor beta chain was captured in a study of blood T cell repertoires in COVID-19 (dated by TCRdb to 2020 to 2021). With regard to the full study: Samples from collaborators originated in the United States, Italy and Spain and spanned both the acute and convalescent phases of COVID-19. The prospective study material was composed of cDNA or gDNA derived from T cells, B-cell-depleted T cells, or PBMCs. Subjects who had been exposed to COVID-19, were actively infected with it, or had recovered from it provided the deeply sampled blood TCRbeta repertoires that made up the dataset. The repertoires were released in a freely available public database meant as a resource for research on the immune response to SARS-CoV-2. The samples were drawn from two sources: the first 160 participants of the ongoing ImmuneRACE study, and 1,254 subjects contributed by 6 global collaborators. Sample metadata almost always included a de-identified subject ID, COVID-19 status, age in years and sex. Where available, HLA class I and class II types were obtained from metadata supplied by the sample provider rather than from assay-based typing. On the study overall, not on this receptor specifically: The amount of clinical and demographic metadata varied by source and participant and was provided uncurated.

Each collaborating institution followed its own protocols to collect whole blood in K2EDTA tubes. For TCRbeta analysis, collaborators shipped samples as frozen whole blood, isolated PBMCs, or DNA extracted from either of those sample types. The germline V gene gives CDR1 as KGHDR and CDR2 as SFDVKD. Its CDR3 holds 17 amino acids, cysteine through phenylalanine. CDR3 DNA only is kept here, 51 bases in frame from base 1. V gives up 0 bases and J gives up 1 base, and the segment between their germline ends measures 12 bases. A word on this clone: The target of this receptor is not known. Qualities for individual bases were not recorded, and no much larger clone is one base off.

TCRbeta CDR3 regions were amplified from genomic DNA using the immunoSEQ Assay, a bias-controlled multiplex PCR. Processing in the source paper ran as follows. Nucleated cell counts per sample were estimated from amplification of reference gene primers within the assay. To quantify the absolute abundance of each unique TCRbeta CDR3 rearrangement, sequence reads were collapsed and filtered. For each sample, productive Simpson clonality was calculated by taking the square root of Simpson's diversity index across productive rearrangements. The source is immuneACCESS, and TCRdb retained only in-frame sequences with V and J called. Part of the clones is not carried over; for the studies checked, unresolved V genes explain less than half of this, and the remainder is unexplained. Clone size and V and J calls were adopted from that table, with D and trimming inferred from the DNA. In all, the sample holds about 200,000 clones, and about 85% of those were seen once. The top ten constitute 20% to 25% of the sample.

The chain is made from TRBV24-1 and TRBJ1-5; the D region possibly corresponds to TRBD1 (6 bases align). The receptor was derived from a man aged 55 to 70 with active or convalescent COVID-19. Specimen: peripheral blood. The CDR3 reads CATSDLKGEGSNQPQHF. The DNA is as follows: TGTGCCACCAGTGATTTGAAGGGGGAAGGGAGCAATCAGCCCCAGCATTTT.